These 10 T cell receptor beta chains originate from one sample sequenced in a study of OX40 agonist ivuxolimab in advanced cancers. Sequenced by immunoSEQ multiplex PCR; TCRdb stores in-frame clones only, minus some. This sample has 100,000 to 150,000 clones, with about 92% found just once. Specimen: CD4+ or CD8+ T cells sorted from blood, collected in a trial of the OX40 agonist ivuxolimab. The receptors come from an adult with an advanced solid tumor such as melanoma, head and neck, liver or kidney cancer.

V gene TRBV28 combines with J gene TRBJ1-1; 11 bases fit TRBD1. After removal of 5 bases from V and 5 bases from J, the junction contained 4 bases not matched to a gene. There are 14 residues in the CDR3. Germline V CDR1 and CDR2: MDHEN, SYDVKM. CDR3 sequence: CASSGQGARTEAFF. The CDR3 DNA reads TGTGCCAGCAGTGGACAGGGGGCGCGTACTGAAGCTTTCTTT.

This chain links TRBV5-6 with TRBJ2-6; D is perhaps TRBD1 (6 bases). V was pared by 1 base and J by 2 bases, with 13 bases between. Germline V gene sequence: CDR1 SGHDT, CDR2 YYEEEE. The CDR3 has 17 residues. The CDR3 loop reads CASSLLGPGAGANVLTF. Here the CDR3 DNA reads TGTGCCAGCAGCTTGCTTGGCCCAGGGGCTGGGGCCAACGTCCTGACTTTC.

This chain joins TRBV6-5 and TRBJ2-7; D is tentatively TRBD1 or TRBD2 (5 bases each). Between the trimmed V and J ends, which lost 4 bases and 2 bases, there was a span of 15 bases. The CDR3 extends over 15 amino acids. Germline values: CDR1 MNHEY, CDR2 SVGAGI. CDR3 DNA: TGTGCCAGCAGTTTGCCCGGGACGGTTGCCTACGAGCAGTACTTC. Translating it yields CASSLPGTVAYEQYF.

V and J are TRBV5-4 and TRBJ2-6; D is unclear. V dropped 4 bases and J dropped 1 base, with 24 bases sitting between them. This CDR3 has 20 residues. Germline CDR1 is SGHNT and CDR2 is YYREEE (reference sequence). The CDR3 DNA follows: TGTGCCAGCAGCAAGGGCCTGGGTCGAAGCGCGAGGTCTGGGGCCAACGTCCTGACTTTC. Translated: CASSKGLGRSARSGANVLTF.

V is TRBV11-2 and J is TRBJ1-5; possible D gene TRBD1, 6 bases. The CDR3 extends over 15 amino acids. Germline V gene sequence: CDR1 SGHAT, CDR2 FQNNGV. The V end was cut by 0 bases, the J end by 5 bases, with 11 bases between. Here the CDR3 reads CASSLEGGSYQPQHF. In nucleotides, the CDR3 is TGTGCCAGCAGCTTAGAGGGGGGCTCTTATCAGCCCCAGCATTTT.

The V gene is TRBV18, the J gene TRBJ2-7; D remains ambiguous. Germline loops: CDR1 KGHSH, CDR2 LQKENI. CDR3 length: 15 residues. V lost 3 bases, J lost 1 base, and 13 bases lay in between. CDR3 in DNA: TGTGCCAGCTCACCGGGCCGGTCTTCATCCTACGAGCAGTACTTC. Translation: CASSPGRSSSYEQYF.

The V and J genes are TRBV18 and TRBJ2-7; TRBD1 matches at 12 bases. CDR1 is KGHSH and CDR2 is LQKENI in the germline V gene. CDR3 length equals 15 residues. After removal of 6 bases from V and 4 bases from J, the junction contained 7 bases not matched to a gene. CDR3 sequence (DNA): TGTGCCAGCTCGCGCCGGGACAGGGGGCCTTACGAGCAGTACTTC. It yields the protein CASSRRDRGPYEQYF.

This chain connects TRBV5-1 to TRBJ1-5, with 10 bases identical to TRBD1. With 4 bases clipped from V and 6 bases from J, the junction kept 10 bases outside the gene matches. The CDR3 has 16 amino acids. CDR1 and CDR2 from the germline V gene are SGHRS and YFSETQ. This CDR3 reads CASSPGTGEWAQPQHF. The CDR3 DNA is TGCGCCAGCAGCCCTGGGACAGGGGAATGGGCTCAGCCCCAGCATTTT.

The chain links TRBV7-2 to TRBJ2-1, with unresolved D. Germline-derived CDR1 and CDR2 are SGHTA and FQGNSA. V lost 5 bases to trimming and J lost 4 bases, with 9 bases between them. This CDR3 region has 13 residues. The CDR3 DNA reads TGTGCCAGCAGCGCCCGGCCGTACAATGAGCAGTTCTTC. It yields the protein CASSARPYNEQFF.

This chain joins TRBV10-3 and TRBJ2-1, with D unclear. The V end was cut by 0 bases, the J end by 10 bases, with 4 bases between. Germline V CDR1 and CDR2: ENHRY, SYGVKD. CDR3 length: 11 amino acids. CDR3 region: CAISESGEQFF. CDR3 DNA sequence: TGTGCCATCAGTGAGTCAGGGGAGCAGTTCTTC.